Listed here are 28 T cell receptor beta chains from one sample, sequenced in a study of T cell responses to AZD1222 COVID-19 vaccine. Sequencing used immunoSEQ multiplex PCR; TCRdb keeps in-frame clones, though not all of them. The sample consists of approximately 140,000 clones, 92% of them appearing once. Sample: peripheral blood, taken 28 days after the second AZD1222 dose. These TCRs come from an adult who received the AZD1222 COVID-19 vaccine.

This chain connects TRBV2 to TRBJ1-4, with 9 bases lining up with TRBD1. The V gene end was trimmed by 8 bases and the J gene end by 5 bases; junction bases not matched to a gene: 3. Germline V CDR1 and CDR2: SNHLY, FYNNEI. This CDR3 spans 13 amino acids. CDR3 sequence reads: CASVGTGNEKLFF. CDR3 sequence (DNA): TGTGCCAGCGTCGGGACAGGGAATGAAAAACTGTTTTTT.

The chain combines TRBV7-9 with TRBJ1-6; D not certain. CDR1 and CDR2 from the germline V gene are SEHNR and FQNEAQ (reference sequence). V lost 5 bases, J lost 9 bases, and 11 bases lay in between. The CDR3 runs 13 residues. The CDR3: CASSPTDSSPLHF. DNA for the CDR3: TGTGCCAGCAGCCCGACTGATTCTTCACCCCTCCACTTT. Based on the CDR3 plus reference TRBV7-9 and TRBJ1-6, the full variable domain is DTGVSQNPRHKITKRGQNVTFRCDPISEHNRLYWYRQTLGQGPEFLTYFQNEAQLEKSRLLSDRFSAERPKGSFSTLEIQRTEQGDSAMYLCASSPTDSSPLHFGNGTRLTVT.

CDR3: CASSLASGRALFF. For the CDR3, the DNA is TGTGCCAGCAGCTTGGCTAGCGGGAGGGCCTTGTTCTTC. The chain carries TRBV7-3 and TRBJ2-1; 12 bases align to TRBD2. The J segment lost 15 bases and the V segment lost 3 bases, leaving 6 bases of the junction unmatched. Germline V CDR1 and CDR2: SGHTA, FQGTGA. CDR3 length equals 13 residues. The full variable domain, rest sourced from reference TRBV7-3 and TRBJ2-1, is GAGVSQTPSNKVTEKGKYVELRCDPISGHTALYWYRQSLGQGPEFLIYFQGTGAADDSGLPNDRFFAVRPEGSVSTLKIQRTERGDSAVYLCASSLASGRALFFGPGTRLTVL.

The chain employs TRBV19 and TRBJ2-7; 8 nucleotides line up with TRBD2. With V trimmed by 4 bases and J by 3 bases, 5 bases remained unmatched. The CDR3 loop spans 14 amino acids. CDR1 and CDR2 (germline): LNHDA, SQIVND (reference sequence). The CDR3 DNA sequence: TGTGCCAGTAGTAGCGGGGGGACCCTCTACGAGCAGTACTTC. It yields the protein CASSSGGTLYEQYF.

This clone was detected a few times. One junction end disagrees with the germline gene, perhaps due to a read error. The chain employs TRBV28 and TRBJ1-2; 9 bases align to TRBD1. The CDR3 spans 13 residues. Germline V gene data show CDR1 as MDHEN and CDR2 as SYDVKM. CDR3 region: CASRQQGALPGNF. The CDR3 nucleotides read TGTGCCAGCAGGCAACAGGGGGCGCTTCCCGGTAACTTC.

As DNA, the CDR3 is TGTGCCAGCAGCTTAGTACTTTCGGGGGAGCAGTACTTC. It codes for CASSLVLSGEQYF. The gene calls are TRBV11-2 and TRBJ2-7, with a possible D match to TRBD2 (5 bases). V was cut by 1 base and J by 7 bases, with 11 bases left in between. The CDR3 has 13 residues. Germline V CDR1 and CDR2: SGHAT, FQNNGV.

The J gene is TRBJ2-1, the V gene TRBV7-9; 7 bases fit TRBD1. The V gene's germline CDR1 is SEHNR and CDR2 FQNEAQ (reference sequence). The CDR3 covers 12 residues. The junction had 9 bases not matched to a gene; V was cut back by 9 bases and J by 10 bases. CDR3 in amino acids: CASHGTAQEQFF. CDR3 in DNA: TGTGCCAGTCATGGGACAGCCCAAGAGCAGTTCTTC. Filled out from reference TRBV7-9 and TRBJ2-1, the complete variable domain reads DTGVSQNPRHKITKRGQNVTFRCDPISEHNRLYWYRQTLGQGPEFLTYFQNEAQLEKSRLLSDRFSAERPKGSFSTLEIQRTEQGDSAMYLCASHGTAQEQFFGPGTRLTVL.

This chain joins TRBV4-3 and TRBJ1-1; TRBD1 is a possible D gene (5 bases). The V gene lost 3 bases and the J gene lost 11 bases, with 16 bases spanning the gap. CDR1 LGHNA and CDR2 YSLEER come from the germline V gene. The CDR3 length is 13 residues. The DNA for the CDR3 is TGCGCCAGCAGCCAGTCCCGGGGGGGACGGGCTTTCTTT. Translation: CASSQSRGGRAFF.

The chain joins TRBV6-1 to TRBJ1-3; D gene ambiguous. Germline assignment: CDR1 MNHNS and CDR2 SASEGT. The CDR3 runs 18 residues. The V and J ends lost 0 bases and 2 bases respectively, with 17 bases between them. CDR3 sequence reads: CASSEARFGRTTGNTIYF. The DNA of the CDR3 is TGTGCCAGCAGTGAAGCGAGGTTCGGGAGAACTACTGGAAACACCATATATTTT.

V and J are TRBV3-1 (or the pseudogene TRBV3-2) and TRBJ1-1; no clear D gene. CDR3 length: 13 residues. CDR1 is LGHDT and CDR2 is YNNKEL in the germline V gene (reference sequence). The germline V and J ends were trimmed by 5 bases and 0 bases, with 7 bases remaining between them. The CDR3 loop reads CASSYDVNTEAFF. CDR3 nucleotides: TGTGCCAGCAGCTACGATGTGAACACTGAAGCTTTCTTT.

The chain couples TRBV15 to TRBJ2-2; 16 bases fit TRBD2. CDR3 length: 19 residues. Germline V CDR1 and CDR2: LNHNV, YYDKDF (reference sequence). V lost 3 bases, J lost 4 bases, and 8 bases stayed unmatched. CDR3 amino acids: CATSSKPGLAGGFTGELFF. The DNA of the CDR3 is TGTGCCACCAGCAGCAAGCCGGGACTAGCGGGGGGGTTCACCGGGGAGCTGTTTTTT.

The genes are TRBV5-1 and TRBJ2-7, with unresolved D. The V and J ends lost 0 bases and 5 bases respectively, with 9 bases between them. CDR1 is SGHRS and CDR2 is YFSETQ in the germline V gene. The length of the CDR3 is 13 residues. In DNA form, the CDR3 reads TGCGCCAGCAGCTTGGTTTTTGGAGACGAGCAGTACTTC. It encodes CASSLVFGDEQYF.

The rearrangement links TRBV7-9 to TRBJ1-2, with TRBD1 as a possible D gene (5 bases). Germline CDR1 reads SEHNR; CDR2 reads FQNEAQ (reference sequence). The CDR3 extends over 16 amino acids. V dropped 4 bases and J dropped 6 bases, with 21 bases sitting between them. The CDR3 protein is CASSSGTSLNRDGYTF. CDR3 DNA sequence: TGTGCCAGCAGCTCCGGGACGAGCTTGAATCGTGATGGCTACACCTTC.

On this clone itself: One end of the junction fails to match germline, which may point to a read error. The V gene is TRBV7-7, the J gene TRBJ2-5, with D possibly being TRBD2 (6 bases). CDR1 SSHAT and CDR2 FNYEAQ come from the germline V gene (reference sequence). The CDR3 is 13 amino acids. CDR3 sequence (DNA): TGTGCTAGCAGCAACGGGGGTTGGCAGACCCAGTACTTC. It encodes CASSNGGWQTQYF.

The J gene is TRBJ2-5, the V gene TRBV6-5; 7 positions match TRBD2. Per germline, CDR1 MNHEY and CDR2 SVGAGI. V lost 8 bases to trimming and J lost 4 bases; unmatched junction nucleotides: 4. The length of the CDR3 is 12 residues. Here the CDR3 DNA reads TGTGCCAGCCTTTCGGGGGGAGAGACCCAGTACTTC. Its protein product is CASLSGGETQYF.

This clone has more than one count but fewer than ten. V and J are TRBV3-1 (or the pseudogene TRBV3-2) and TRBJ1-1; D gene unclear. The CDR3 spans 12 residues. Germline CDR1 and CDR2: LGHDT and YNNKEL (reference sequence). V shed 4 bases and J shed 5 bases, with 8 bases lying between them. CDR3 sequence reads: CASSRRGTEAFF. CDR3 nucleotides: TGTGCCAGCAGCCGCCGAGGGACTGAAGCTTTCTTT.

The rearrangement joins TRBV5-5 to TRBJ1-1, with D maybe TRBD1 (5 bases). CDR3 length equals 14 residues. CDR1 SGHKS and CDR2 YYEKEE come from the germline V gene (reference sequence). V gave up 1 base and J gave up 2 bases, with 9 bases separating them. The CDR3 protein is CASSLLGLNTEAFF. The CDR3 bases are TGTGCCAGCAGCTTGCTGGGACTCAACACTGAAGCTTTCTTT.

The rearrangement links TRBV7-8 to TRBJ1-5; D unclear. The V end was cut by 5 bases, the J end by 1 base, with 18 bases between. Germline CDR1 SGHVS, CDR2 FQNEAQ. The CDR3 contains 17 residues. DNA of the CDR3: TGTGCCAGCAGCCCCGCCCATTGGGATGGGAGCAATCAGCCCCAGCATTTT. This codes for CASSPAHWDGSNQPQHF.

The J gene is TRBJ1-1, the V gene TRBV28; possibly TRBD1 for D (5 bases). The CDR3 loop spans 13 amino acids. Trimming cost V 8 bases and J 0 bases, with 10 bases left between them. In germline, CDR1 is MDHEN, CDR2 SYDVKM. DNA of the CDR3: TGTGCCAGCGACAGAGGGCTGAACACTGAAGCTTTCTTT. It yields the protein CASDRGLNTEAFF.

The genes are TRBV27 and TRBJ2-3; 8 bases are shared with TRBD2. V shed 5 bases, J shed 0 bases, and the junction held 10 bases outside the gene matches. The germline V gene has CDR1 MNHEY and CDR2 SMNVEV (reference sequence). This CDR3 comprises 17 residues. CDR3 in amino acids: CASSRGVLAGSTDTQYF. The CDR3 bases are TGTGCCAGCAGTCGGGGGGTTTTAGCGGGAAGCACAGATACGCAGTATTTT.

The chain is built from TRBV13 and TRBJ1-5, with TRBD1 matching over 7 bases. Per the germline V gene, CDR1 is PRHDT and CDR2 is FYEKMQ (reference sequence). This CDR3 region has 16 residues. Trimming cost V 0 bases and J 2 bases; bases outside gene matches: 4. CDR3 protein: CASSLGLGTGNQPQHF. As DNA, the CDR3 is TGTGCCAGCAGCTTAGGTCTTGGGACAGGCAATCAGCCCCAGCATTTT. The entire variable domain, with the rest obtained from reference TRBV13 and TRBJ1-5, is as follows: AAGVIQSPRHLIKEKRETATLKCYPIPRHDTVYWYQQGPGQDPQFLISFYEKMQSDKGSIPDRFSAQQFSDYHSELNMSSLELGDSALYFCASSLGLGTGNQPQHFGDGTRLSIL.

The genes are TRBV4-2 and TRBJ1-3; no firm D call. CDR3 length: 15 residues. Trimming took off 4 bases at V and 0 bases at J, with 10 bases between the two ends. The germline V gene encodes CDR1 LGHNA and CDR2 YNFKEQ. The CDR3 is CASSPQPSSGNTIYF. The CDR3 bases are TGTGCCAGCAGCCCACAACCATCCTCTGGAAACACCATATATTTT.

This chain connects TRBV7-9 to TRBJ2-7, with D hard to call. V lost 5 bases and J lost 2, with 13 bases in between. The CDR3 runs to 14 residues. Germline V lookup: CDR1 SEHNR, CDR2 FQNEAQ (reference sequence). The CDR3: CASSHPATPYEQYF. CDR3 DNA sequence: TGTGCCAGCAGCCATCCGGCGACACCCTACGAGCAGTACTTC.

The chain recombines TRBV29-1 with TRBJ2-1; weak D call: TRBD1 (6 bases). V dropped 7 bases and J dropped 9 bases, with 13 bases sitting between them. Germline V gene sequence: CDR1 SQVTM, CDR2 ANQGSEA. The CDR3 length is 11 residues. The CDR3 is CSARRGGEQFF. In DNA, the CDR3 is TGCAGCGCCCGCCGAGGGGGTGAGCAGTTCTTC.

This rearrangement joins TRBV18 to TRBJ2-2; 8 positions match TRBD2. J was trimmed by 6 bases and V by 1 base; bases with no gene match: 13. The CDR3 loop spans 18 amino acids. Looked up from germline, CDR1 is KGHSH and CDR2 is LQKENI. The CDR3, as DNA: TGTGCCAGCTCACCACAGATCCCGACTAGCGCTAGAGCCGGGGAGCTGTTTTTT. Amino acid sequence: CASSPQIPTSARAGELFF.

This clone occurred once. The CDR3 region is CASGQGTNYGYTF. CDR3 nucleotide sequence: TGCGCCAGCGGACAGGGCACTAACTATGGCTACACCTTC. J is TRBJ1-2 and V is TRBV4-1, with 8 bases fitting TRBD1. The CDR3 totals 13 residues. V was clipped by 8 bases and J by 0 bases; unmatched bases: 2. In germline, CDR1 is MGHRA, CDR2 YSYEKL.

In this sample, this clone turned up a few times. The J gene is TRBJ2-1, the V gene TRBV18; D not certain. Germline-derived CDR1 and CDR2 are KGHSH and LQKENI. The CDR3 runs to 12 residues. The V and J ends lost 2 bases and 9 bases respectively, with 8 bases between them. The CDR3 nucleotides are TGTGCCAGCTCACCAGGCGGCCCTGAGCAGTTCTTC. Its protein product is CASSPGGPEQFF.

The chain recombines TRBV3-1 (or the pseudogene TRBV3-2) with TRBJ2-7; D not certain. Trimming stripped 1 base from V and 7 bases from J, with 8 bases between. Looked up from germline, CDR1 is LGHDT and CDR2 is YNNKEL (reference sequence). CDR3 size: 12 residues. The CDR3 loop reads CASSQALGEQYF. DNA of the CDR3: TGTGCCAGCAGCCAAGCCCTCGGGGAGCAGTACTTC.